One sample yielded the 29 T cell receptor beta chains listed below, sequenced in a study of blood T cell repertoires in COVID-19. Sequencing used immunoSEQ multiplex PCR; TCRdb keeps in-frame clones, though not all of them. In the table there are under 150,000 clones, about 80% of which are singletons. Sequencing used peripheral blood. These receptors originate from a man in his sixties or seventies with active or convalescent COVID-19.

This chain links TRBV7-8 with TRBJ2-3; 11 bases are shared with TRBD2. Germline-derived CDR1 and CDR2 are SGHVS and FQNEAQ. This CDR3 is 18 amino acids long. J gave up 1 base and V 4 bases, and 10 bases lay outside the gene matches. The CDR3 coding sequence is TGTGCCAGCAGCTCAACTAGCGGGAGCAATCTGCGCACAGATACGCAGTATTTT. Protein: CASSSTSGSNLRTDTQYF.

The chain couples TRBV27 to TRBJ1-5, with unresolved D. Germline lookup yields CDR1 MNHEY and CDR2 SMNVEV (reference sequence). V was pared by 2 bases and J by 5 bases, with 10 bases between. The CDR3 runs to 14 residues. In DNA, the CDR3 is TGTGCCAGCAGTTTAGGGAGGTCACATCAGCCCCAGCATTTT. This encodes CASSLGRSHQPQHF.

The V call is TRBV5-1, the J call TRBJ1-4; TRBD1 agrees at 8 bases. V lost 4 bases to trimming and J lost 8 bases; unmatched junction nucleotides: 7. The CDR3 runs to 14 residues. Germline CDR1 and CDR2: SGHRS and YFSETQ. The CDR3 DNA sequence: TGCGCCAGCAGCGTCGGACAGGGACGAGAAAAACTGTTTTTT. It translates to CASSVGQGREKLFF. Filled out from reference TRBV5-1 and TRBJ1-4, the complete variable domain reads KAGVTQTPRYLIKTRGQQVTLSCSPISGHRSVSWYQQTPGQGLQFLFEYFSETQRNKGNFPGRFSGRQFSNSRSEMNVSTLELGDSALYLCASSVGQGREKLFFGSGTQLSVL.

The rearrangement joins TRBV6-5 to TRBJ2-5, with 7 bases lining up with TRBD1. Germline assignment: CDR1 MNHEY and CDR2 SVGAGI. The junction had 12 bases not matched to a gene; V was cut back by 6 bases and J by 5 bases. CDR3 length equals 15 residues. CDR3 protein: CASRPVGGVGETQYF. In nucleotides, the CDR3 is TGTGCCAGCAGGCCTGTAGGGGGCGTAGGGGAGACCCAGTACTTC.

V is TRBV3-1 (or the pseudogene TRBV3-2) and J is TRBJ1-2; D is unclear. Trimming took off 0 bases at V and 12 bases at J, with 11 bases between the two ends. Germline-derived CDR1 and CDR2 are LGHDT and YNNKEL (reference sequence). The CDR3 has 12 residues. DNA for the CDR3: TGTGCCAGCAGCCAAGACACTAGGCATCACACCTTC. This codes for CASSQDTRHHTF.

The J gene is TRBJ1-1, the V gene TRBV7-3; TRBD1 might be the D (5 bases). V lost 1 base, J lost 5 bases, and 8 bases lay in between. The CDR3 spans 13 residues. CDR1 is SGHTA and CDR2 is FQGTGA in the germline V gene. The CDR3 bases are TGTGCCAGCAGCTTAATGGGGGGTACTGAAGCTTTCTTT. Its protein is CASSLMGGTEAFF.

The count of this clone is one. The chain employs TRBV2 and TRBJ2-7; possibly TRBD2 for D (7 bases). The J call may not be correct, given that the DNA end is closer to TRBJ2-5. This CDR3 is built from 17 residues. CDR1 and CDR2 (germline): SNHLY, FYNNEI. The CDR3 nucleotides read TGTGCCAGCAGCGAGTTGGTAGGGGGGGCCCTCCAAGAGACCCAGTACTTC. This gives the protein CASSELVGGALQETQYF.

This chain connects TRBV4-1 to TRBJ1-5; 9 bases are shared with TRBD1. The CDR3 is made up of 16 amino acids. V was clipped by 2 bases and J by 6 bases; unmatched bases: 8. Germline V gene sequence: CDR1 MGHRA, CDR2 YSYEKL. Written as DNA, the CDR3 is TGCGCCAGCAGCCAAATGGACAGGGGCTTTAGTCAGCCCCAGCATTTT. Encoded protein: CASSQMDRGFSQPQHF.

A single count supports this clone. The V and J genes are TRBV6-4 and TRBJ2-1; TRBD2 agrees at 7 bases. This CDR3 is 15 amino acids long. From germline, CDR1 is MRHNA and CDR2 SNTAGT. The trim removed 8 bases at V and 8 bases at J, leaving 15 bases unmatched. The CDR3 spells CASAASGGGPYEQFF. The CDR3, as DNA: TGTGCCAGCGCCGCTTCGGGGGGAGGGCCCTATGAGCAGTTCTTC.

The genes are TRBV19 and TRBJ2-7, with D uncertain. V gave up 4 bases and J gave up 0 bases, with 7 bases separating them. The CDR3 totals 13 residues. CDR1 LNHDA and CDR2 SQIVND come from the germline V gene (reference sequence). DNA for the CDR3: TGTGCCAGTAGTAAGGCGGCCTCCTACGAGCAGTACTTC. Translated: CASSKAASYEQYF.

This clone has more than one count but fewer than ten. The CDR3 spells CASSGTSGSWEQFF. Written as DNA, the CDR3 is TGTGCCAGCAGTGGGACTAGCGGGTCGTGGGAGCAGTTCTTC. V is TRBV2 and J is TRBJ2-1, with 11 nucleotides matching TRBD2. The CDR3 length is 14 residues. Per germline, CDR1 SNHLY and CDR2 FYNNEI. Trimming removed 4 bases from V and 10 bases from J; junction bases left unmatched: 6.

This chain joins TRBV11-2 and TRBJ2-5; 7 nucleotides align to TRBD1. With 5 bases clipped from V and 1 base from J, the junction kept 7 bases outside the gene matches. The CDR3 has 15 residues. The germline V gene has CDR1 SGHAT and CDR2 FQNNGV. CDR3 bases: TGTGCCAGCAGCCGAGCAGGGACAGCCCAAGAGACCCAGTACTTC. Translating gives CASSRAGTAQETQYF.

The chain links TRBV18 to TRBJ1-2; 8 bases line up with TRBD1. This CDR3 has 13 residues. Germline lookup yields CDR1 KGHSH and CDR2 LQKENI. With 5 bases clipped from V and 4 bases from J, the junction kept 3 bases outside the gene matches. The CDR3 nucleotides read TGTGCCAGCTCAGCCGACAGGGGCTATGGCTACACCTTC. This codes for CASSADRGYGYTF.

The table lists this clone with a few counts. This chain links TRBV7-2 with TRBJ1-1; 7 nucleotides match TRBD1. The CDR3 contains 13 residues. Trimming at V came to 5 bases and at J to 1 base, leaving 1 base not matched to a gene. The V gene's germline CDR1 is SGHTA and CDR2 FQGNSA. In DNA form, the CDR3 reads TGTGCCAGCAGCGACAGGGAGAACACTGAAGCTTTCTTT. Protein sequence: CASSDRENTEAFF.

The sample holds one count of this clone. CDR3 nucleotide sequence: TGTGCCAGCAGCTTAGGACAGGGCCCAGATACGCAGTATTTT. Residues: CASSLGQGPDTQYF. The V gene is TRBV11-2, the J gene TRBJ2-3, with 7 bases matching TRBD1. Germline V gene lookup returns CDR1 SGHAT and CDR2 FQNNGV. With 1 base clipped from V and 4 bases from J, the junction kept 2 bases outside the gene matches. The CDR3 consists of 14 residues.

The chain joins TRBV19 to TRBJ1-1; weak D call: TRBD1 (6 bases). V was clipped by 10 bases and J by 9 bases, with 15 bases between them. Germline V lookup: CDR1 LNHDA, CDR2 SQIVND (reference sequence). The CDR3 totals 11 residues. Here the CDR3 DNA reads TGTGCCACCCGGGACAATGGTAAAGCTTTCTTT. Its protein product is CATRDNGKAFF.

The rearrangement joins TRBV3-1 (or the pseudogene TRBV3-2) to TRBJ1-5; no clear D. The CDR3 spans 13 residues. Germline V gene data show CDR1 as LGHDT and CDR2 as YNNKEL (reference sequence). V was trimmed by 1 base and J by 7 bases, leaving 8 bases between them. Written as DNA, the CDR3 is TGTGCCAGCAGCCAAGGAGAGAGGCAGCCCCAGCATTTT. Residues: CASSQGERQPQHF.

There are a few counts of this clone. The DNA of the CDR3 is TGTGCCAGCAGTTACGTCATAGGGGGCCCGAACACCGGGGAGCTGTTTTTT. Encoded protein: CASSYVIGGPNTGELFF. The chain couples TRBV6-2 or TRBV6-3 to TRBJ2-2, with 7 bases aligning to TRBD1. Looked up from germline, CDR1 is MNHEY and CDR2 is SVGEGT. V shed 2 bases and J 0 bases; nucleotides not matched to a gene: 6. The length of the CDR3 is 17 residues.

The chain has TRBV24-1 and TRBJ1-2; TRBD1 matches at 8 bases. The CDR3 is 12 amino acids. The V and J ends lost 7 bases and 8 bases, in that order; junction bases with no gene match: 5. Germline V lookup: CDR1 KGHDR, CDR2 SFDVKD. The DNA of the CDR3 is TGTGCCACCAGGTCAGGGGGCGGCGGCTACACCTTC. Translated, it gives CATRSGGGGYTF.

The chain recombines TRBV27 with TRBJ2-5, with D possibly matching TRBD2 (5 bases). V was cut by 10 bases and J by 7 bases, with 19 bases left in between. Germline V gene data show CDR1 as MNHEY and CDR2 as SMNVEV (reference sequence). This CDR3 has 13 amino acids. DNA for the CDR3: TGTGCCACTCACGGGCTTGCGGGTGGGACCCAGTACTTC. This codes for CATHGLAGGTQYF.

Many counts were recorded for this clone. The chain recombines TRBV28 with TRBJ2-1; D is undetermined. The V and J ends lost 3 bases and 12 bases respectively, with 12 bases between them. The germline gives CDR1 MDHEN, CDR2 SYDVKM. The CDR3 totals 12 residues. This CDR3 is CASSFGRRGQFF. The DNA for the CDR3 is TGTGCCAGCAGTTTTGGTCGGCGCGGGCAGTTCTTC.

This chain uses TRBV5-1 with TRBJ2-3; 7 bases match TRBD2. The germline CDR1 and CDR2 sequences are SGHRS and YFSETQ. The junction had 5 bases not matched to a gene; V was cut back by 4 bases and J by 0 bases. The CDR3 is 15 amino acids. The CDR3 region is CASSRGLVSTDTQYF. For the CDR3, the DNA is TGCGCCAGCAGCAGAGGACTAGTTAGCACAGATACGCAGTATTTT.

The chain joins TRBV9 to TRBJ2-7; D is possibly TRBD1 (5 bases). This CDR3 is 14 amino acids long. The germline V gene has CDR1 SGDLS and CDR2 YYNGEE. Trimming shortened V by 0 bases and J by 0 bases, and 7 bases separated the two germline ends. For the CDR3, the DNA is TGTGCCAGCAGCGTAGCGGACACCTCCTACGAGCAGTACTTC. Protein sequence: CASSVADTSYEQYF.

This chain uses TRBV18 with TRBJ2-1, with 7 bases matching TRBD1. Germline loops: CDR1 KGHSH, CDR2 LQKENI. Trimming cost V 6 bases and J 3 bases; bases outside gene matches: 5. The CDR3 runs 14 residues. This CDR3 reads CASSVTGSYNEQFF. The CDR3 DNA follows: TGTGCCAGCTCTGTGACAGGGAGCTACAATGAGCAGTTCTTC.

The chain employs TRBV7-7 and TRBJ2-2; 12 nucleotides align to TRBD1. Germline loops: CDR1 SSHAT, CDR2 FNYEAQ (reference sequence). V shed 5 bases and J 7 bases; nucleotides not matched to a gene: 8. The CDR3 spans 16 residues. The CDR3 spells CASSPGTGGRVGELFF. The DNA for the CDR3 is TGTGCCAGCAGCCCCGGGACAGGGGGCAGGGTCGGGGAGCTGTTTTTT.

This clone turned up a few times. The chain employs TRBV4-1 and TRBJ1-2, with TRBD1 identical over 9 bases. The germline V gene has CDR1 MGHRA and CDR2 YSYEKL. The CDR3 covers 15 residues. J gave up 4 bases and V 0 bases, and 3 bases lay outside the gene matches. CDR3 bases: TGCGCCAGCAGCCAAGAACAGGGGGCTGTCTATGGCTACACCTTC. Residues: CASSQEQGAVYGYTF.

V and J are TRBV5-4 and TRBJ2-5; a possible D gene is TRBD1 (6 bases). The CDR3 runs 16 residues. The V end lost 2 bases, the J end lost 5 bases, and 19 bases lay between the germline ends. Germline V gene sequence: CDR1 SGHNT, CDR2 YYREEE (reference sequence). CDR3 coding DNA: TGTGCCAGCAGCTTCGGGCAGGGGCCCAGAGGGGAGACCCAGTACTTC. Translating gives CASSFGQGPRGETQYF.

The chain is built from TRBV2 and TRBJ1-4, with D possibly being TRBD1 (6 bases). The germline V and J ends were trimmed by 5 bases and 7 bases, with 14 bases remaining between them. The CDR3 is made up of 14 amino acids. CDR1 and CDR2 (germline): SNHLY, FYNNEI. CDR3 in DNA: TGTGCCAGCAGTTCTCGACAGGCAAGTGAAAAACTGTTTTTT. This encodes CASSSRQASEKLFF.

This chain connects TRBV2 to TRBJ2-1, with D possibly matching TRBD1 (5 bases). CDR1 SNHLY and CDR2 FYNNEI come from the germline V gene. This CDR3 region has 15 residues. V lost 3 bases to trimming and J lost 8 bases, with 17 bases between them. This chain's CDR3 is CASSDRATIVDEQFF. As DNA, the CDR3 is TGTGCCAGCAGTGACAGGGCTACAATAGTCGATGAGCAGTTCTTC. Based on the CDR3 plus reference TRBV2 and TRBJ2-1, the full variable domain is EPEVTQTPSHQVTQMGQEVILRCVPISNHLYFYWYRQILGQKVEFLVSFYNNEISEKSEIFDDQFSVERPDGSNFTLKIRSTKLEDSAMYFCASSDRATIVDEQFFGPGTRLTVL.